This TCR beta chain was recorded in a study of blood T cell repertoires in COVID-19. Turning to the study itself: Sites across the United States, Italy and Spain contributed samples from acute and convalescent COVID-19. T cells, B-cell-depleted T cells, or PBMCs provided the cDNA or gDNA that served as material.

Methods used by the authors: Cell counts per sample came from amplifying reference gene primers. TCRdb keeps only in-frame clones here, not all; method: immunoSEQ multiplex PCR. V and J calls and clone size follow that table, whereas D and trimming were derived from the DNA. The sample lists fewer than 85,000 clones, 82% occurring once. The CDR3 extends over 14 amino acids. Germline V gene sequence: CDR1 SEHNR, CDR2 FQNEAQ (reference sequence). Trimming removed 1 base at V and 7 bases at J, with 13 bases between. The sample comprised peripheral blood. The gene calls are TRBV7-9 and TRBJ1-1, with D maybe TRBD1 (5 bases). The clonotype comes from a woman in her sixties or seventies with acute or convalescent COVID-19. CDR3 residues: CASSLVVQQGEAFF. In DNA, the CDR3 is TGTGCCAGCAGCTTAGTCGTTCAGCAGGGTGAAGCTTTCTTT. Combining the CDR3 with reference TRBV7-9 and TRBJ1-1 gives the whole variable domain DTGVSQNPRHKITKRGQNVTFRCDPISEHNRLYWYRQTLGQGPEFLTYFQNEAQLEKSRLLSDRFSAERPKGSFSTLEIQRTEQGDSAMYLCASSLVVQQGEAFFGQGTRLTVV.